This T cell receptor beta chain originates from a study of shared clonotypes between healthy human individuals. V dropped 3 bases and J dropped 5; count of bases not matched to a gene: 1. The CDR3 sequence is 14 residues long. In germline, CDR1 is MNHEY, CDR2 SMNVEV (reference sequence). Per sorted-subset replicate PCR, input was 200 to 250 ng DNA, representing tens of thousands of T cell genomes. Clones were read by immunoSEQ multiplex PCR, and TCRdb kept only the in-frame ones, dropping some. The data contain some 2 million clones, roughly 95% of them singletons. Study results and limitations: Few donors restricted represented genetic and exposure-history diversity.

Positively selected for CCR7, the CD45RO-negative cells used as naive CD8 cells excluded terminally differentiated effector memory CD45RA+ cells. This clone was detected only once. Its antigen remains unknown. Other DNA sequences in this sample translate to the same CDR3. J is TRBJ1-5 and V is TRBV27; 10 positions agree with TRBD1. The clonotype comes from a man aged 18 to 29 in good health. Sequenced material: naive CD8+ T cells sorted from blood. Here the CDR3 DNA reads TGTGCCAGCAGTTTGACAGGGGGCTATCAGCCCCAGCATTTT. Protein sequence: CASSLTGGYQPQHF.